This paragraph reports one T cell receptor (beta chain). No antigen is known for it. Trimming removed 2 bases from V and 2 bases from J; junction bases left unmatched: 8. The length of the CDR3 is 17 residues. Germline loops: CDR1 SGHRS, CDR2 YFSETQ. Assays covered 95,000 to 100,000 TCR templates per sample. Here immunoSEQ multiplex PCR was the method, and the copy in TCRdb shows in-frame clones only, minus some. The sample carries 50,000 to 75,000 clones, just over 95% recorded once. This sample is drawn from a study of siplizumab effects on memory and regulatory T cells. Study-level points and caveats: Siplizumab led to significantly less abundant alloreactive sequences that could be traced back to unstimulated CD4+ memory cells. With siplizumab, mappable alloreactive CD4+ clones averaged approximately 69% Treg-derived, versus approximately 29% in controls.

Unstimulated naive, memory, effector memory and TEMRA subsets were sequenced, and this was done in three donor pairs. Specimen: naive CD8+ T cells sorted from blood. V gene TRBV5-1 combines with J gene TRBJ2-1, with 9 bases matching TRBD1. The sequence came from a human donor in good health. The CDR3 is CASSFIQGAPPYNEQFF. Here the CDR3 DNA reads TGCGCCAGCAGCTTTATACAGGGGGCGCCACCCTACAATGAGCAGTTCTTC.